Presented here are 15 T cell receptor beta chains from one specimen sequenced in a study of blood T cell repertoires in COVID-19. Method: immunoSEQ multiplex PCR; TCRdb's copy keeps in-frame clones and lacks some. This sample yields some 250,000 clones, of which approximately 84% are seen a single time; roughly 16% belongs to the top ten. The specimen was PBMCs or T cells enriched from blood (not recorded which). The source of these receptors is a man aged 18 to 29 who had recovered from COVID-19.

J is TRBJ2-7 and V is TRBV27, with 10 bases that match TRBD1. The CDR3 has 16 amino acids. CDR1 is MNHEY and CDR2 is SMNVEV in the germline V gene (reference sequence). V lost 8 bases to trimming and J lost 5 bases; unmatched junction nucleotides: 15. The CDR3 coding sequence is TGTGCCAGCCGCCGATTCCGGGACAGGGGTCCCCACGAGCAGTACTTC. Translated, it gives CASRRFRDRGPHEQYF.

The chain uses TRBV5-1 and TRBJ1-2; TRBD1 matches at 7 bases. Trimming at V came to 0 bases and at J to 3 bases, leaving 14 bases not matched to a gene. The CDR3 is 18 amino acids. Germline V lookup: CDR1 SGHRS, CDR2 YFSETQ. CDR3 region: CASSLDMNRQGVYYGYTF. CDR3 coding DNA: TGCGCCAGCAGCTTGGATATGAACAGACAGGGTGTGTACTATGGCTACACCTTC.

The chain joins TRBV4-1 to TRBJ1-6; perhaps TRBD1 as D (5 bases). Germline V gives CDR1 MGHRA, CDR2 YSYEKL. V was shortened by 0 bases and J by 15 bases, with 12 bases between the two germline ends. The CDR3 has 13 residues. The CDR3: CASSQEAGWLLHF. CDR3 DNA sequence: TGCGCCAGCAGCCAAGAGGCAGGGTGGCTCCTCCACTTT.

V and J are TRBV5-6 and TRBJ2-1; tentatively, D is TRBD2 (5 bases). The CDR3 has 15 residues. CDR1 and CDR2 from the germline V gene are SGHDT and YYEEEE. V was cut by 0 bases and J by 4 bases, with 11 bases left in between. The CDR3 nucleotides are TGTGCCAGCAGCTTGGCTTTGCGCGGGTACAATGAGCAGTTCTTC. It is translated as CASSLALRGYNEQFF.

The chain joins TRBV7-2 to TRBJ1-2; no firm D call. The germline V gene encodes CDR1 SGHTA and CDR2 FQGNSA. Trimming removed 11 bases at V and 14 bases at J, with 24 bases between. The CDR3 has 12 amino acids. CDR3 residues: CAGKEFRPGLTF. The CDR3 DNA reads TGTGCCGGCAAAGAATTCCGGCCGGGTTTAACCTTC. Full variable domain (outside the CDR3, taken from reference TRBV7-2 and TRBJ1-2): GAGVSQSPSNKVTEKGKDVELRCDPISGHTALYWYRQSLGQGLEFLIYFQGNSAPDKSGLPSDRFSAERTGGSVSTLTIQRTQQEDSAVYLCAGKEFRPGLTFGSGTRLTVV.

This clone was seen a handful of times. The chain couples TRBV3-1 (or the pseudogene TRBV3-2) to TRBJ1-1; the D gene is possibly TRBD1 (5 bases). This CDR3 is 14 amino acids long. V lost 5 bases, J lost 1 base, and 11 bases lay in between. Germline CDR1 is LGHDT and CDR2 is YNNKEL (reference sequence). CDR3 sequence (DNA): TGTGCCAGCAGCGAACAGGTCAGGAACACTGAAGCTTTCTTT. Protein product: CASSEQVRNTEAFF.

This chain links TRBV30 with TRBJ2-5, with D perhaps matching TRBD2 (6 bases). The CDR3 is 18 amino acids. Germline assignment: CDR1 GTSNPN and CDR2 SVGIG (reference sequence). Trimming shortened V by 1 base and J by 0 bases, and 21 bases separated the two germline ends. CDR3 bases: TGTGCCTGGAGTGGTCGGGGCGGGGTCTCCGGGTACCAAGAGACCCAGTACTTC. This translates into CAWSGRGGVSGYQETQYF.

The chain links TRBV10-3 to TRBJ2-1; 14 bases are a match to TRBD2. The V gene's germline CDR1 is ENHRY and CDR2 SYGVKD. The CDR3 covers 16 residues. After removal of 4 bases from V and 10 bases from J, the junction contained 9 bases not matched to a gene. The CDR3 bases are TGTGCCATCAGTGTATCAGGGGGACTAGCGGGAGTCGAGCAGTTCTTC. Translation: CAISVSGGLAGVEQFF.

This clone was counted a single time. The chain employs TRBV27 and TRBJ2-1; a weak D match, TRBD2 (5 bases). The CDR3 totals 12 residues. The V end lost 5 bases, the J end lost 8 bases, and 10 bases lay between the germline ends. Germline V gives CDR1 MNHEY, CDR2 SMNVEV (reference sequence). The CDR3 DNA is TGTGCCAGCAGTGATCTCGGGGATGAGCAGTTCTTC. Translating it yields CASSDLGDEQFF.

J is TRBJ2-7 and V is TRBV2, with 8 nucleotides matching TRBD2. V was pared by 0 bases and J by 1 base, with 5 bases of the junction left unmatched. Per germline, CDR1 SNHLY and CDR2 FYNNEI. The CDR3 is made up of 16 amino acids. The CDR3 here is CASSEAPAGESYEQYF. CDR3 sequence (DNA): TGTGCCAGCAGTGAAGCCCCAGCGGGAGAATCCTACGAGCAGTACTTC.

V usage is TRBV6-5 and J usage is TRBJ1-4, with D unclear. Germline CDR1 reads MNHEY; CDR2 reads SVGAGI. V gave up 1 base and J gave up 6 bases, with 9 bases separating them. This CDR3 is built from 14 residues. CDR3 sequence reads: CASSYFGVHEKLFF. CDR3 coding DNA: TGTGCCAGCAGTTACTTCGGGGTTCATGAAAAACTGTTTTTT.

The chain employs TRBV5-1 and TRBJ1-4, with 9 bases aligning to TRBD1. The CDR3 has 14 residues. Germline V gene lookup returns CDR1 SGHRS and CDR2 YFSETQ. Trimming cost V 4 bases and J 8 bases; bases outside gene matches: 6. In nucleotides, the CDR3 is TGCGCCAGCAGCACAGGGGGCGCCGGAGAAAAACTGTTTTTT. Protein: CASSTGGAGEKLFF.

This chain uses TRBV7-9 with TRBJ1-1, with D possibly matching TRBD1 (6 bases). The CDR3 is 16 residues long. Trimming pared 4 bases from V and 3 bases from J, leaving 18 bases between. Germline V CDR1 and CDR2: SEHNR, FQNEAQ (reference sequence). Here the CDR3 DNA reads TGTGCCAGCAGCTCATCGGGGGGCAGGGCGGACACTGAAGCTTTCTTT. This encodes CASSSSGGRADTEAFF.

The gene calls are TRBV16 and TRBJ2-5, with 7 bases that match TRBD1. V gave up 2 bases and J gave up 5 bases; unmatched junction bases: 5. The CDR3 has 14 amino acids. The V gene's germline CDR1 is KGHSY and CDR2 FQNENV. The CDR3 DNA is TGTGCCAGCAGCCAACAAGGGGGCCGGGAGACCCAGTACTTC. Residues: CASSQQGGRETQYF.

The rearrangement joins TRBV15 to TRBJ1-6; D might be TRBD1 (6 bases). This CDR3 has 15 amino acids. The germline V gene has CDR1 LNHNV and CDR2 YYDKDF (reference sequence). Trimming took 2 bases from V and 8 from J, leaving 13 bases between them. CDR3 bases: TGTGCCACCAGCAGAAACAGGGAGGGGGATTCACCCCTCCACTTT. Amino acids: CATSRNREGDSPLHF.